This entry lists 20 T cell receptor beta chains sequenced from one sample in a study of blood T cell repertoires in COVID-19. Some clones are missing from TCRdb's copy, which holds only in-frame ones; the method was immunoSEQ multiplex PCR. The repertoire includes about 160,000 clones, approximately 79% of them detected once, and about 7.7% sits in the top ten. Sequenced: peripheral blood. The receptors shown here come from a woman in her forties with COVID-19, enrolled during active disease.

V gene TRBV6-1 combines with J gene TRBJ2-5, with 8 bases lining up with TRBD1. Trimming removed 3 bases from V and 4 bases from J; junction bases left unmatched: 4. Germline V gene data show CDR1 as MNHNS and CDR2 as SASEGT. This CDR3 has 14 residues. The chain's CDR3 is CASSEDRVRETQYF. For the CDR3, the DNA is TGTGCCAGCAGTGAGGACAGGGTCAGAGAGACCCAGTACTTC.

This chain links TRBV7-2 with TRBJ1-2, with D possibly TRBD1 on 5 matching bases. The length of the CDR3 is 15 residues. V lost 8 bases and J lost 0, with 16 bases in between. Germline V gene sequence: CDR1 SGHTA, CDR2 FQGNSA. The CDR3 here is CASPQTRQPNYGYTF. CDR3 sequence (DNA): TGTGCCAGCCCCCAAACCCGACAGCCTAACTATGGCTACACCTTC. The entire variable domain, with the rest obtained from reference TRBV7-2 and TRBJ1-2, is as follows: GAGVSQSPSNKVTEKGKDVELRCDPISGHTALYWYRQSLGQGLEFLIYFQGNSAPDKSGLPSDRFSAERTGGSVSTLTIQRTQQEDSAVYLCASPQTRQPNYGYTFGSGTRLTVV.

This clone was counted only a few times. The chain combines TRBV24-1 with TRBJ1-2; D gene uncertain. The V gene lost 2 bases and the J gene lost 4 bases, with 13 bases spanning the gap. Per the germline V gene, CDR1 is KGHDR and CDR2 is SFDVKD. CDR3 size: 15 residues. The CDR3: CATSDSRGTLYGYTF. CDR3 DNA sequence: TGTGCCACCAGTGATTCGAGAGGTACGCTCTATGGCTACACCTTC.

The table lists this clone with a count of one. The CDR3 loop reads CASSDFWARTGGDGYTF. The CDR3 DNA sequence: TGTGCCAGCAGTGACTTTTGGGCCAGGACAGGGGGCGATGGCTACACCTTC. The rearrangement joins TRBV6-1 to TRBJ1-2; 11 bases fit TRBD1. The CDR3 is 17 residues long. CDR1 is MNHNS and CDR2 is SASEGT in the germline V gene. V lost 3 bases and J lost 6; bases outside the gene matches: 12.

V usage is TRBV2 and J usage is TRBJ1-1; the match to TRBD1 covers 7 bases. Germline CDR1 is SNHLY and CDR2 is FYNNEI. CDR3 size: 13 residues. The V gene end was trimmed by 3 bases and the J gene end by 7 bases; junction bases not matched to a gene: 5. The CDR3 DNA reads TGTGCCAGCAGTGAGCGGCAGGGGGGTGAAGCTTTCTTT. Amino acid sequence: CASSERQGGEAFF.

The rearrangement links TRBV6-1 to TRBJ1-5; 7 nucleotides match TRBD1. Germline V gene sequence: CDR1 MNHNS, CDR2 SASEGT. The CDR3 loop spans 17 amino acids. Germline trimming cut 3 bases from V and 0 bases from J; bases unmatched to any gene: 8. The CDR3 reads CASSDLPQGLSNQPQHF. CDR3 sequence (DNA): TGTGCCAGCAGTGATTTGCCACAGGGGCTTAGCAATCAGCCCCAGCATTTT.

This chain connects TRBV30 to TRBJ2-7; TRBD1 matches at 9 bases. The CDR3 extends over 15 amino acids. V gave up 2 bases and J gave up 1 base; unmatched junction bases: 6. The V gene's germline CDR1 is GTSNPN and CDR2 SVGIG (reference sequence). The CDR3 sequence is CAWSIGTGMSYEQYF. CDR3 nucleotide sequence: TGTGCCTGGAGTATTGGGACAGGGATGTCCTACGAGCAGTACTTC.

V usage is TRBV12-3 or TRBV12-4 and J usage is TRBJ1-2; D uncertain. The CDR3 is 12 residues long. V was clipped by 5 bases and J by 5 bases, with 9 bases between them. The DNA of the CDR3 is TGTGCCAGCAGTCTACAGTTTTATGGCTACACCTTC. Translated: CASSLQFYGYTF.

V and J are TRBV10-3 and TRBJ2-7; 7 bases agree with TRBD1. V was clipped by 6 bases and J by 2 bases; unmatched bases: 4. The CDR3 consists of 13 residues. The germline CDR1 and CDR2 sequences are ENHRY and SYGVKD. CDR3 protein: CAIRGDRTYEQYV. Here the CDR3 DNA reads TGTGCCATCAGGGGGGACAGAACCTACGAGCAGTACGTC.

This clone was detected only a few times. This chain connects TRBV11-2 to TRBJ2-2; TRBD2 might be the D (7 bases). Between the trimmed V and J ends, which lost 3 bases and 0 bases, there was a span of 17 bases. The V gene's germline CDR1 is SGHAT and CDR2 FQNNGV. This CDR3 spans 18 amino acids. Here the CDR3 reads CASSLRGPWGANTGELFF. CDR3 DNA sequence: TGTGCCAGCAGCTTGCGGGGGCCCTGGGGGGCGAACACCGGGGAGCTGTTTTTT.

The CDR3: CASSQSGAGLSLHF. CDR3 sequence (DNA): TGTGCCAGTAGCCAGTCTGGGGCCGGGCTATCCCTCCACTTT. This chain joins TRBV19 and TRBJ1-6, with D possibly TRBD1 on 5 matching bases. CDR1 is LNHDA and CDR2 is SQIVND in the germline V gene (reference sequence). The CDR3 runs 14 residues. Deletions cut 6 bases from V and 14 bases from J, with 20 bases between.

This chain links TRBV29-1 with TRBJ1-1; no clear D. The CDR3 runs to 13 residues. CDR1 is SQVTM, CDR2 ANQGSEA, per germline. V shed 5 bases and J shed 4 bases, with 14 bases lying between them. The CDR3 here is CSVYPPVGTEAFF. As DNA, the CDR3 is TGCAGCGTTTATCCTCCAGTTGGCACTGAAGCTTTCTTT. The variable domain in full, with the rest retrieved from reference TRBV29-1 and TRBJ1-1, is SAVISQKPSRDICQRGTSLTIQCQVDSQVTMMFWYRQQPGQSLTLIATANQGSEATYESGFVIDKFPISRPNLTFSTLTVSNMSPEDSSIYLCSVYPPVGTEAFFGQGTRLTVV.

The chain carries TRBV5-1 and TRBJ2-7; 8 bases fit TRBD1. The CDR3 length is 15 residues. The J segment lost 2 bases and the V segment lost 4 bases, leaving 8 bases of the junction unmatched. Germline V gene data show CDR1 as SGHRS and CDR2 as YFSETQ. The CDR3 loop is CASSARGQGPYEQYF. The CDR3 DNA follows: TGCGCCAGCAGCGCGCGCGGACAGGGCCCCTACGAGCAGTACTTC.

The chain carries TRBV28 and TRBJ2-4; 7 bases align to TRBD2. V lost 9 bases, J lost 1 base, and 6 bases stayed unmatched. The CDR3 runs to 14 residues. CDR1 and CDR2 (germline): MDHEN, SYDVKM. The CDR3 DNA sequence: TGTGCCAGTGCGGGAGCGGGCGCCAAAAACATTCAGTACTTC. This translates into CASAGAGAKNIQYF.

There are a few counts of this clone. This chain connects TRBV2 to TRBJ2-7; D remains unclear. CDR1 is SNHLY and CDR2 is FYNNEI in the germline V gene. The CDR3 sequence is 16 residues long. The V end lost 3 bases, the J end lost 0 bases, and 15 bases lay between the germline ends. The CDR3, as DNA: TGTGCCAGCAGTGATTTGTCCCGTCAGGCCTCCTACGAGCAGTACGTC. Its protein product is CASSDLSRQASYEQYV.

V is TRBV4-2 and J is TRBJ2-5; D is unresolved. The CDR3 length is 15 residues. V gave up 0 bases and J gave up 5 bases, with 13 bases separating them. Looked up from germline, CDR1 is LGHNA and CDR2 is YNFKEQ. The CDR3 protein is CASSQENQPGETQYF. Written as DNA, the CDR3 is TGTGCCAGCAGCCAAGAGAACCAGCCCGGGGAGACCCAGTACTTC.

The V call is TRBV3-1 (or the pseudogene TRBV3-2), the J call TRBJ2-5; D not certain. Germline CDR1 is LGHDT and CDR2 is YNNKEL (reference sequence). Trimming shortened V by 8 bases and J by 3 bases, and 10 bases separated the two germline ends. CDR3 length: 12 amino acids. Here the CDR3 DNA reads TGTGCCAGCTACGGAGTGGAAGAGACCCAGTACTTC. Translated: CASYGVEETQYF.

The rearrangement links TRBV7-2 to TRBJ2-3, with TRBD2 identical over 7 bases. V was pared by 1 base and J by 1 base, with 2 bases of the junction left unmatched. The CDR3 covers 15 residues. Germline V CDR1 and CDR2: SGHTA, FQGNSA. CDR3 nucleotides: TGTGCCAGCAGCTTAGTTGCGGGAGGCACAGATACGCAGTATTTT. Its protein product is CASSLVAGGTDTQYF.

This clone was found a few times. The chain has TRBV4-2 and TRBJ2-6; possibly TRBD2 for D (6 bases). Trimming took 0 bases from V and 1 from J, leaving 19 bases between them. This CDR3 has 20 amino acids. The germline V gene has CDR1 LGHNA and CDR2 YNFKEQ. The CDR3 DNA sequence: TGTGCCAGCAGCCAAGAGTGGGTATTGCGGGGTTTTTCTGGGGCCAACGTCCTGACTTTC. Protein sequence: CASSQEWVLRGFSGANVLTF.

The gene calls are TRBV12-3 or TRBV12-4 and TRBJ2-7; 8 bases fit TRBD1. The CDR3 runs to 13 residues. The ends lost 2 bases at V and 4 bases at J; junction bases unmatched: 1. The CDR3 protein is CASSLTGGYEQYV. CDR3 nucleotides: TGTGCCAGCAGTTTAACAGGGGGATACGAGCAGTACGTC.